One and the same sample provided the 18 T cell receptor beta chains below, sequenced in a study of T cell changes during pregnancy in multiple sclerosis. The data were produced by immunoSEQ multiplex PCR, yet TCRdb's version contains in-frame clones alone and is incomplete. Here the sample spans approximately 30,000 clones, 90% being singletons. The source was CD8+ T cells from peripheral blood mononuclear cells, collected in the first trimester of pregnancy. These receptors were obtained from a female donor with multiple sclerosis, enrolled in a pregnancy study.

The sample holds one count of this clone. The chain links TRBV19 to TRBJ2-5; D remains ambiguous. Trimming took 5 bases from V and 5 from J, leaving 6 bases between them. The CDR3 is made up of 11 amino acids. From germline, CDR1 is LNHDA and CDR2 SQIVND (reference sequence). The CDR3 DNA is TGTGCCAGTAGTTCGGAGGAGACCCAGTACTTC. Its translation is CASSSEETQYF.

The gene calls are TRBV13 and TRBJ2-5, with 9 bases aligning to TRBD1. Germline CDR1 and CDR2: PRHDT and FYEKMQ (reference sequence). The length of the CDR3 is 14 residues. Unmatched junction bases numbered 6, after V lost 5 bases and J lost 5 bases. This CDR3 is CASSPGQGTETQYF. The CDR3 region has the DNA TGTGCCAGCAGCCCAGGACAGGGGACGGAGACCCAGTACTTC.

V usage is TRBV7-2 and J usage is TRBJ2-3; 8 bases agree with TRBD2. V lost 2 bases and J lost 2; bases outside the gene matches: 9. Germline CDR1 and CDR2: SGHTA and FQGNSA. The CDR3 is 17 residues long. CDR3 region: CASSLRPPSGFTDTQYF. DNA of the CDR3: TGTGCCAGCAGCTTAAGACCCCCTAGCGGGTTCACAGATACGCAGTATTTT.

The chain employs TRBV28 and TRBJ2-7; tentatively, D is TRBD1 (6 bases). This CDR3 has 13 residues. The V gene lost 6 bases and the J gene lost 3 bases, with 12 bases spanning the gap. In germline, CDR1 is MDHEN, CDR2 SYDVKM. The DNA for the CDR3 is TGTGCCAGCAGGCTAACAGGGCACTACGAGCAGTACTTC. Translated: CASRLTGHYEQYF.

In nucleotides, the CDR3 is TGTGCCAGCTCACCACCGGGGACAGGGATTTACGAGCAGTACTTC. Its translation: CASSPPGTGIYEQYF. The genes are TRBV18 and TRBJ2-7; 9 bases agree with TRBD1. Looked up from germline, CDR1 is KGHSH and CDR2 is LQKENI. V was pared by 0 bases and J by 4 bases, with 4 bases of the junction left unmatched. This CDR3 has 15 amino acids. The variable domain in full, with the rest retrieved from reference TRBV18 and TRBJ2-7, is NAGVMQNPRHLVRRRGQEARLRCSPMKGHSHVYWYRQLPEEGLKFMVYLQKENIIDESGMPKERFSAEFPKEGPSILRIQQVVRGDSAAYFCASSPPGTGIYEQYFGPGTRLTVT.

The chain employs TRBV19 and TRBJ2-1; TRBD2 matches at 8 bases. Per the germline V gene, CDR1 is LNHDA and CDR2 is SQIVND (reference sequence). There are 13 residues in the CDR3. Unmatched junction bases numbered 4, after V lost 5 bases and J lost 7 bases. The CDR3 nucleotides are TGTGCCAGTAGTCTCGGGGGGGTAAATGAGCAGTTCTTC. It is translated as CASSLGGVNEQFF.

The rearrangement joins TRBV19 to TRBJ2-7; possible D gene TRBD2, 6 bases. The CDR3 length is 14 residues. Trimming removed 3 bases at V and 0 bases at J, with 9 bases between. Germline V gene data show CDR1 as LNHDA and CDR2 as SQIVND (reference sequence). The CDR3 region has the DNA TGTGCCAGTAGTATGGGGCGGGGCTCCTACGAGCAGTACTTC. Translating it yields CASSMGRGSYEQYF.

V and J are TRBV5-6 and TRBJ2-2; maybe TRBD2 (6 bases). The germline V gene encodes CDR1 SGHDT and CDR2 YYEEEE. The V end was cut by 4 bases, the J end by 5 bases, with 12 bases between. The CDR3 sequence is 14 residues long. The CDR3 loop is CASSTGSGTGELFF. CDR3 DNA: TGTGCCAGCAGCACCGGTAGCGGTACCGGGGAGCTGTTTTTT.

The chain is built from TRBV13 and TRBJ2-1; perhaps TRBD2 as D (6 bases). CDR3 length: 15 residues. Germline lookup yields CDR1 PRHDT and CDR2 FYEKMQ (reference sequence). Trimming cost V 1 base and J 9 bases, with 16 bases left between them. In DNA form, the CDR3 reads TGTGCCAGCAGCTTAGTGCGGGGCCTCCGTGGTGAGCAGTTCTTC. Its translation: CASSLVRGLRGEQFF.

This CDR3 reads CAISAGGNGYTF. The DNA for the CDR3 is TGTGCCATCAGTGCAGGGGGCAATGGCTACACCTTC. The V and J genes are TRBV10-3 and TRBJ1-2, with 8 bases identical to TRBD1. The germline CDR1 and CDR2 sequences are ENHRY and SYGVKD. V lost 4 bases and J lost 6; bases outside the gene matches: 1. This CDR3 has 12 amino acids.

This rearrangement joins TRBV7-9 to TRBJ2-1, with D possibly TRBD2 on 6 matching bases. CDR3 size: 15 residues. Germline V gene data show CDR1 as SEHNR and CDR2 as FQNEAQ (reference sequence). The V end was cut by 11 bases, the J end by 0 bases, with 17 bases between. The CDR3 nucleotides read TGTGCCGCTTTACGGCGACTAGACTCCTACAATGAGCAGTTCTTC. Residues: CAALRRLDSYNEQFF.

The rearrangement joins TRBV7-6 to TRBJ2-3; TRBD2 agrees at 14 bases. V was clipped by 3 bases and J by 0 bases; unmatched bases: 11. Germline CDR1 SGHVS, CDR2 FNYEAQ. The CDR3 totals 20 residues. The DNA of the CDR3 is TGTGCCAGCAGCTTGGGCGGGACTAGCGGGAGAACAGGGAGCACAGATACGCAGTATTTT. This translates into CASSLGGTSGRTGSTDTQYF. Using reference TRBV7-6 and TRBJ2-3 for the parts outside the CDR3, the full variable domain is GAGVSQSPRYKVTKRGQDVALRCDPISGHVSLYWYRQALGQGPEFLTYFNYEAQQDKSGLPNDRFSAERPEGSISTLTIQRTEQRDSAMYRCASSLGGTSGRTGSTDTQYFGPGTRLTVL.

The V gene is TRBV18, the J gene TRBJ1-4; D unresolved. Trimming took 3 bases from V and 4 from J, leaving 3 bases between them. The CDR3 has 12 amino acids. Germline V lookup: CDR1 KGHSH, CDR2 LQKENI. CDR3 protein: CASSPFNEKLFF. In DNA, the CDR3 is TGTGCCAGCTCACCCTTTAATGAAAAACTGTTTTTT.

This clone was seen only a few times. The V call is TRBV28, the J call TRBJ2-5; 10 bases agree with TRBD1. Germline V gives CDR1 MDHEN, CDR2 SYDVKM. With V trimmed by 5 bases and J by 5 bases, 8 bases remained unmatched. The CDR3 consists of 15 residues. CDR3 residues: CASSRTGGGTETQYF. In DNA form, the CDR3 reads TGTGCCAGCAGTCGGACAGGGGGAGGGACGGAGACCCAGTACTTC.

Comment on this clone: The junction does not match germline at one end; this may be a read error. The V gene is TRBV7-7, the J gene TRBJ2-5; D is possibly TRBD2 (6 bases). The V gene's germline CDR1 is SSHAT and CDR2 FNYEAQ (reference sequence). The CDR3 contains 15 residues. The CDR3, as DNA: TGTGCTAGCAGCTTAGCACCGGGGACTTCAGAGACCCAGTACTTC. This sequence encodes CASSLAPGTSETQYF.

CDR3 sequence (DNA): TGTGCCAGCAGCGTGATGGGAGAATCCTACGAGCAGTACTTC. Translated, it gives CASSVMGESYEQYF. The rearrangement uses TRBV9 and TRBJ2-7; D may be TRBD2 (5 bases). V gave up 2 bases and J gave up 1 base, with 10 bases separating them. There are 14 residues in the CDR3. Germline CDR1 reads SGDLS; CDR2 reads YYNGEE.

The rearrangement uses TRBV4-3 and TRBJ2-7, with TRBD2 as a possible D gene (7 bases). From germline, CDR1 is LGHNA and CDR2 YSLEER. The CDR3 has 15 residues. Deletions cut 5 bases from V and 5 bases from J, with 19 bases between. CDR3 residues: CASSYSSGTSDEQYF. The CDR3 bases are TGCGCCAGCAGCTACTCAAGCGGGACATCGGACGAGCAGTACTTC.

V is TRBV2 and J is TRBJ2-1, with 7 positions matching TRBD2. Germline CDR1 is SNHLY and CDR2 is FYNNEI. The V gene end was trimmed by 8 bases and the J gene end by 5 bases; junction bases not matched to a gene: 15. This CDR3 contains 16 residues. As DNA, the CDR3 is TGTGCCAGCGCCTCCGGGGCGGGAGTCGTGGACAATGAGCAGTTCTTC. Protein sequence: CASASGAGVVDNEQFF.